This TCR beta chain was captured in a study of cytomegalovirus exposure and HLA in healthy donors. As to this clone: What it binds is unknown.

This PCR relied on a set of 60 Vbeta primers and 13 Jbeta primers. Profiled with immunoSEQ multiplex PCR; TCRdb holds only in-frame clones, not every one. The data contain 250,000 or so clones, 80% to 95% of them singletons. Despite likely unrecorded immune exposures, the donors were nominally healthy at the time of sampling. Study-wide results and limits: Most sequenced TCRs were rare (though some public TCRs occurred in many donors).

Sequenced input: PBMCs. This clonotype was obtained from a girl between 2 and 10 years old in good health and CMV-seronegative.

CDR3 amino acids: CASSPEWSSGNTIYF. The DNA for the CDR3 is TGTGCCAGCTCACCGGAATGGAGCTCTGGAAACACCATATATTTT. The rearrangement uses TRBV18 and TRBJ1-3; D unresolved. Trimming took off 3 bases at V and 0 bases at J, with 9 bases between the two ends. The germline V gene has CDR1 KGHSH and CDR2 LQKENI. CDR3 length equals 15 residues.